A single sample gave rise to the 26 T cell receptor beta chains below, sequenced in a study of blood T cell repertoires in COVID-19. TCRdb's copy holds only in-frame clones and misses some; the assay was immunoSEQ multiplex PCR. This sample has around 210,000 clones, with almost 85% found just once. Source material: peripheral blood. Receptors originate from a man aged 45-65 years with COVID-19, enrolled during active disease.

This clone has just a few counts. This chain uses TRBV10-3 with TRBJ2-3; no clear D gene. The CDR3 is 14 residues long. V was shortened by 7 bases and J by 0 bases, with 11 bases between the two germline ends. Germline CDR1 is ENHRY and CDR2 is SYGVKD. The CDR3 here is CAIKPAFSTDTQYF. For the CDR3, the DNA is TGTGCCATCAAGCCCGCTTTTAGCACAGATACGCAGTATTTT.

J is TRBJ1-4 and V is TRBV7-2; 7 bases line up with TRBD1. The V gene end was trimmed by 2 bases and the J gene end by 2 bases; junction bases not matched to a gene: 14. Germline loops: CDR1 SGHTA, CDR2 FQGNSA. The CDR3 loop spans 19 amino acids. This chain's CDR3 is CASSLKGAGGFGTNEKLFF. The DNA of the CDR3 is TGTGCCAGCAGCTTAAAGGGGGCTGGGGGGTTCGGCACTAATGAAAAACTGTTTTTT.

This chain joins TRBV9 and TRBJ2-3, with 7 positions matching TRBD2. The germline V gene has CDR1 SGDLS and CDR2 YYNGEE. V shed 3 bases and J 5 bases; nucleotides not matched to a gene: 0. This CDR3 region has 12 residues. CDR3 region: CASSAGGDTQYF. In DNA form, the CDR3 reads TGTGCCAGCAGCGCGGGGGGAGATACGCAGTATTTT.

The chain joins TRBV4-2 to TRBJ1-5; possibly TRBD1 for D (6 bases). Germline CDR1 LGHNA, CDR2 YNFKEQ. Trimming shortened V by 0 bases and J by 0 bases, and 6 bases separated the two germline ends. The CDR3 consists of 15 residues. The chain's CDR3 is CASSQEQGSNQPQHF. The CDR3 DNA reads as TGTGCCAGCAGCCAAGAACAGGGTAGCAATCAGCCCCAGCATTTT.

The chain uses TRBV7-2 and TRBJ1-3, with D possibly matching TRBD1 (5 bases). The germline V and J ends were trimmed by 1 base and 0 bases, with 10 bases remaining between them. Per germline, CDR1 SGHTA and CDR2 FQGNSA. The CDR3 has 16 residues. CDR3 nucleotide sequence: TGTGCCAGCAGCTTAGTTGGGGGGAACTCTGGAAACACCATATATTTT. Its protein product is CASSLVGGNSGNTIYF.

This clone was seen more than once but under ten times. The V call is TRBV27, the J call TRBJ1-6; 9 nucleotides match TRBD1. This CDR3 comprises 16 residues. Germline-derived CDR1 and CDR2 are MNHEY and SMNVEV (reference sequence). The trim removed 6 bases at V and 11 bases at J, leaving 14 bases unmatched. This CDR3 is CASRAGNRDRDPPLHF. CDR3 sequence (DNA): TGTGCCAGCAGGGCGGGTAACCGGGACAGGGATCCACCCCTCCACTTT.

The rearrangement uses TRBV5-1 and TRBJ2-1, with TRBD2 as a possible D gene (6 bases). The germline gives CDR1 SGHRS, CDR2 YFSETQ. The CDR3 is 15 amino acids. V dropped 7 bases and J dropped 6 bases, with 20 bases sitting between them. CDR3 DNA sequence: TGCGCCAGCCGGCTACTAGCCCAGCCCCTCAATGAGCAGTTCTTC. This codes for CASRLLAQPLNEQFF.

The chain links TRBV20-1 to TRBJ1-2, with TRBD1 identical over 7 bases. V shed 3 bases and J 7 bases; nucleotides not matched to a gene: 11. Germline CDR1 is DFQATT and CDR2 is SNEGSKA (reference sequence). The CDR3 runs 14 residues. CDR3 DNA: TGCAGTGCTAGTGAAAAGACAGGGATCTCTGGCTACACCTTC. This sequence encodes CSASEKTGISGYTF.

The J gene is TRBJ1-3, the V gene TRBV2, with D unclear. The CDR3 covers 13 residues. The V and J ends lost 4 bases and 8 bases respectively, with 12 bases between them. Germline V lookup: CDR1 SNHLY, CDR2 FYNNEI. The CDR3 spells CASSARGWDTIYF. The CDR3 nucleotides read TGTGCCAGCAGTGCCCGGGGTTGGGACACCATATATTTT.

V is TRBV14 and J is TRBJ1-1, with no clear D. The CDR3 is 14 amino acids. Looked up from germline, CDR1 is SGHDN and CDR2 is FVKESK. Trimming stripped 4 bases from V and 1 base from J, with 10 bases between. The CDR3 loop reads CASSRYSGNTEAFF. CDR3 nucleotide sequence: TGTGCCAGCAGCCGGTACTCAGGGAACACTGAAGCTTTCTTT.

The chain links TRBV7-9 to TRBJ1-3, with TRBD1 matching 11 bases. The CDR3 consists of 17 residues. CDR1 is SEHNR and CDR2 is FQNEAQ in the germline V gene (reference sequence). Trimming cost V 4 bases and J 4 bases; bases outside gene matches: 9. This chain's CDR3 is CASSSIQDRGRGNTIYF. As DNA, the CDR3 is TGTGCCAGCAGCTCCATCCAGGACAGGGGGCGCGGAAACACCATATATTTT.

This clone has just one count. This rearrangement joins TRBV7-3 to TRBJ2-7, with TRBD2 as a possible D gene (5 bases). Germline V gene sequence: CDR1 SGHTA, CDR2 FQGTGA. Trimming removed 2 bases at V and 0 bases at J, with 11 bases between. The CDR3 extends over 15 amino acids. The CDR3 here is CASSLGVGSSYEQYF. The CDR3 DNA follows: TGTGCCAGCAGCTTAGGTGTAGGGAGCTCCTACGAGCAGTACTTC.

The chain couples TRBV30 to TRBJ2-2, with a tentative D call TRBD2 (5 bases). Trimming removed 4 bases from V and 4 bases from J, with 13 bases in between. The CDR3 loop spans 14 amino acids. Germline V CDR1 and CDR2: GTSNPN, SVGIG (reference sequence). The CDR3 here is CAWIKWEFTGELFF. The CDR3 DNA reads TGTGCCTGGATCAAATGGGAGTTCACCGGGGAGCTGTTTTTT.

This rearrangement joins TRBV9 to TRBJ2-7, with unresolved D. The CDR3 is 14 amino acids. The V end was cut by 4 bases, the J end by 2 bases, with 13 bases between. Germline V gene lookup returns CDR1 SGDLS and CDR2 YYNGEE. CDR3 bases: TGTGCCAGCAGCCCGAGCTTACCTGCCTACGAGCAGTACTTC. Residues: CASSPSLPAYEQYF.

This chain joins TRBV5-4 and TRBJ2-3; TRBD1 is a possible D gene (6 bases). Germline CDR1 and CDR2: SGHNT and YYREEE (reference sequence). The CDR3 runs to 15 residues. The V end was cut by 4 bases, the J end by 0 bases, with 12 bases between. CDR3 nucleotides: TGTGCCAGCAGCCCAAGGACAGCTAGCACAGATACGCAGTATTTT. It translates to CASSPRTASTDTQYF.

The chain employs TRBV19 and TRBJ1-5; a weak D match, TRBD1 (5 bases). Per germline, CDR1 LNHDA and CDR2 SQIVND (reference sequence). CDR3 length equals 13 residues. V was shortened by 4 bases and J by 5 bases, with 9 bases between the two germline ends. The CDR3 spells CASSTREHQPQHF. CDR3 nucleotide sequence: TGTGCCAGTAGTACCAGGGAACATCAGCCCCAGCATTTT.

In its sample, this clone was seen a few times. The V and J genes are TRBV9 and TRBJ2-2; 13 bases align to TRBD2. V lost 3 bases to trimming and J lost 3 bases; unmatched junction nucleotides: 5. Germline-derived CDR1 and CDR2 are SGDLS and YYNGEE. This CDR3 comprises 17 residues. Written as DNA, the CDR3 is TGTGCCAGCAGCGAGACTAGCGGGGGGCCAGACACCGGGGAGCTGTTTTTT. This codes for CASSETSGGPDTGELFF.

This clone was seen a handful of times. Other DNA sequences from this sample encode an identical CDR3 as well. The V gene is TRBV19, the J gene TRBJ1-5; D is undetermined. The ends were cut back, 11 bases at V and 0 bases at J, with 11 bases in the middle. Looked up from germline, CDR1 is LNHDA and CDR2 is SQIVND (reference sequence). The CDR3 contains 13 residues. CDR3 loop: CASSPYSNQPQHF. The CDR3 DNA follows: TGTGCCTCTAGCCCATATAGCAATCAGCCCCAGCATTTT.

CDR3 in amino acids: CASSQVPSYNEQFF. The CDR3 nucleotides are TGTGCCAGCAGCCAAGTTCCGAGCTACAATGAGCAGTTCTTC. The V gene is TRBV14, the J gene TRBJ2-1; no firm D call. V dropped 1 base and J dropped 3 bases, with 7 bases sitting between them. There are 14 residues in the CDR3. Germline CDR1 reads SGHDN; CDR2 reads FVKESK.

V is TRBV10-1 and J is TRBJ1-6; unclear D gene. CDR3 length equals 21 residues. Trimming took 6 bases from V and 11 from J, leaving 38 bases between them. Germline CDR1 WNHNN, CDR2 SYGVQD (reference sequence). Here the CDR3 DNA reads TGCGCCAGCAGGGAAACCCCCCGAGGTGTAGAAGGTTTACAGCGGCTTACACCCCTCCACTTT. Translating it yields CASRETPRGVEGLQRLTPLHF.

This chain links TRBV10-3 with TRBJ1-3, with 7 bases that match TRBD1. The CDR3 runs 16 residues. V gave up 6 bases and J gave up 0 bases; unmatched junction bases: 8. CDR1 and CDR2 from the germline V gene are ENHRY and SYGVKD. CDR3 amino acids: CAISAVAGGSGNTIYF. CDR3 nucleotide sequence: TGTGCCATCAGCGCCGTGGCAGGGGGCTCTGGAAACACCATATATTTT.

V and J are TRBV27 and TRBJ2-1; tentative D call: TRBD1 (5 bases). Trimming took 6 bases from V and 1 from J, leaving 16 bases between them. Germline loops: CDR1 MNHEY, CDR2 SMNVEV (reference sequence). The CDR3 consists of 16 residues. In DNA, the CDR3 is TGTGCCAGCAGGGAAAGCACAGGTTCTTCCTACAATGAGCAGTTCTTC. Encoded protein: CASRESTGSSYNEQFF.

A word on this clone: The junction and the germline gene differ at one end; a read error may be behind it. The chain has TRBV7-7 and TRBJ2-3; a weak D match, TRBD1 (6 bases). The CDR3 runs to 15 residues. CDR1 and CDR2 (germline): SSHAT, FNYEAQ (reference sequence). As DNA, the CDR3 is TGTGCTAGCAGCTTAACAGGGTCTAGCACAGATACGCAGTATTTT. Protein sequence: CASSLTGSSTDTQYF.

This clone has just one count. The rearrangement links TRBV4-1 to TRBJ2-7, with 9 bases fitting TRBD1. The V gene end was trimmed by 6 bases and the J gene end by 6 bases; junction bases not matched to a gene: 9. The CDR3 spans 14 residues. Germline CDR1 and CDR2: MGHRA and YSYEKL. The CDR3 loop reads CASSQGQGDAEQYF. The CDR3 bases are TGCGCCAGCAGTCAGGGACAGGGAGATGCCGAGCAGTACTTC.

This clone was counted between two and nine times. The V and J genes are TRBV5-4 and TRBJ2-2, with 7 bases matching TRBD2. V shed 6 bases, J shed 3 bases, and the junction held 8 bases outside the gene matches. The CDR3 has 15 residues. Germline assignment: CDR1 SGHNT and CDR2 YYREEE (reference sequence). The CDR3 loop reads CASKEGTTDTGELFF. The DNA for the CDR3 is TGTGCCAGCAAAGAGGGGACTACCGACACCGGGGAGCTGTTTTTT.

Written as DNA, the CDR3 is TGTGCCAGCAGTTACCCAATACTAGAGACCCAGTACTTC. Translating gives CASSYPILETQYF. This sequence joins TRBV6-2 or TRBV6-3 and TRBJ2-5; D call uncertain. The germline gives CDR1 MNHEY, CDR2 SVGEGT. Trimming shortened V by 2 bases and J by 4 bases, and 8 bases separated the two germline ends. The CDR3 is made up of 13 amino acids.